This T cell receptor beta chain derives from a study of CD4 T cells in relation to SARS-CoV-2 and coronaviruses. Assay used: immunoSEQ multiplex PCR; TCRdb lists only in-frame clones, some missing. The data hold around 37,000 clones, with over 75% observed a single time. This clonotype was sampled from an adult with COVID-19. Specimen: memory CD4+ T cells from PBMCs.

The CDR3 region has the DNA TGTGCCAGCAGCGTAGGTCTTTCCACAGGTAACACTGAAGCTTTCTTT. Translation gives CASSVGLSTGNTEAFF. This rearrangement joins TRBV9 to TRBJ1-1; tentative D call: TRBD1 (5 bases). V was clipped by 0 bases and J by 2 bases, with 14 bases between them. Germline-derived CDR1 and CDR2 are SGDLS and YYNGEE. The CDR3 runs to 16 residues.